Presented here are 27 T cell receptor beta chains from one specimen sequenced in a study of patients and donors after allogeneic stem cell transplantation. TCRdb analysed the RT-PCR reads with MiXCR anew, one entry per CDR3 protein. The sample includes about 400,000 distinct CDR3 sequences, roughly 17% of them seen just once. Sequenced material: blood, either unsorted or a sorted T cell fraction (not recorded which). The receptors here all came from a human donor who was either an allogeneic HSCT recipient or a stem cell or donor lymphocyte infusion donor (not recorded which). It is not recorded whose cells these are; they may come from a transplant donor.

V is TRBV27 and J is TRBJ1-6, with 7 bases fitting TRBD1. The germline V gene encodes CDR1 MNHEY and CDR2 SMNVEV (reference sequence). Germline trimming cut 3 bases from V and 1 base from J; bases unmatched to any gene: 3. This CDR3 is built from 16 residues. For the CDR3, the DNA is TGTGCCAGCAGTTTTACAGGGGAATCCTATAATTCACCCCTCCACTTT. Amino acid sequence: CASSFTGESYNSPLHF.

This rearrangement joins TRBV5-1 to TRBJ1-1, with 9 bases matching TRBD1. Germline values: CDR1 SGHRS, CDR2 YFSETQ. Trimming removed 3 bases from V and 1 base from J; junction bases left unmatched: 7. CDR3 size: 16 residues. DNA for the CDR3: TGCGCCAGCAGCTCCTGGGGACAGGGAACGAACACTGAAGCTTTCTTT. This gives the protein CASSSWGQGTNTEAFF.

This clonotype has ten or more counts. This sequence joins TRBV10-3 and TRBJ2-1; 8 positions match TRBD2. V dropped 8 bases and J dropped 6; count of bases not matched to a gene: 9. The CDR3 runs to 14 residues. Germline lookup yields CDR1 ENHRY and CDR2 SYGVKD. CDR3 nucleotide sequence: TGTGCCATCGGGATGAGCGGGAGACTCAATGAGCAGTTCTTC. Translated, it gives CAIGMSGRLNEQFF.

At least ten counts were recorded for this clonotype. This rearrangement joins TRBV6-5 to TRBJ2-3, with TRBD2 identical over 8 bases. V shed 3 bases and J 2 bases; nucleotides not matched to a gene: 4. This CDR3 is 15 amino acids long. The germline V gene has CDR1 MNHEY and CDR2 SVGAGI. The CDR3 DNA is TGTGCCAGCAGTTATACGGGGGGGAACACAGATACGCAGTATTTT. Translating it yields CASSYTGGNTDTQYF.

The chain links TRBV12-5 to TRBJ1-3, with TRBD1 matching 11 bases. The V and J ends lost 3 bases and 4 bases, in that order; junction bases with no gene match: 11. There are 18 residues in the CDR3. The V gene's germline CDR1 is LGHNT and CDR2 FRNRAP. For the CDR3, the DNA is TGTGCTAGTGGTTTCACGGACAGGGGGCAGCGCCGAGGAAACACCATATATTTT. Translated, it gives CASGFTDRGQRRGNTIYF. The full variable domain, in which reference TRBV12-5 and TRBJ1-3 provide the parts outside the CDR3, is DARVTQTPRHKVTEMGQEVTMRCQPILGHNTVFWYRQTMMQGLELLAYFRNRAPLDDSGMPKDRFSAEMPDATLATLKIQPSEPRDSAVYFCASGFTDRGQRRGNTIYFGEGSWLTVV.

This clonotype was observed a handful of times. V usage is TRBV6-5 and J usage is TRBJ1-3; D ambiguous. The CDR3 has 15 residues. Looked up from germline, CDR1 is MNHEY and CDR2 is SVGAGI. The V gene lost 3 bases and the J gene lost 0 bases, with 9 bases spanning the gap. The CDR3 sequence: CASSYRTSSGNTIYF. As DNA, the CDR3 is TGTGCCAGCAGTTATCGGACGAGCTCTGGAAACACCATATATTTT.

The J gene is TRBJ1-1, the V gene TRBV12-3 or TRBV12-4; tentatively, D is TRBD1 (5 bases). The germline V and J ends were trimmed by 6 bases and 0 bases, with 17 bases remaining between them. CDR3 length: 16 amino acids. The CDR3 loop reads CASSFTPGTMNTEAFF. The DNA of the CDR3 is TGTGCCAGCAGCTTCACCCCCGGGACTATGAACACTGAAGCTTTCTTT.

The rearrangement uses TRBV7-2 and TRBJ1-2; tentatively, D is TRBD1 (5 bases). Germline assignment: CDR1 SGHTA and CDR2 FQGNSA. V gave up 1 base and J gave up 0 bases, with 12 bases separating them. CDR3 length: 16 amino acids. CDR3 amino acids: CASSLVSQGPNYGYTF. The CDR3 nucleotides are TGTGCCAGCAGCTTAGTTTCGCAGGGACCTAACTATGGCTACACCTTC.

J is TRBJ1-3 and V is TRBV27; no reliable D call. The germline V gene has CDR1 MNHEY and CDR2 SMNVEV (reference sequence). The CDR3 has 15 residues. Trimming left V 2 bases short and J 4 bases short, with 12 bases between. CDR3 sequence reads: CASSLHGVRGNTIYF. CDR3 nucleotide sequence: TGTGCCAGCAGTTTACATGGGGTCAGAGGAAACACCATATATTTT.

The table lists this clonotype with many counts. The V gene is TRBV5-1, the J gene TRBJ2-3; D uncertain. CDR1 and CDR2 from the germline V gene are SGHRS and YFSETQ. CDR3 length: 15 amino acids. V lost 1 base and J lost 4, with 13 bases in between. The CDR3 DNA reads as TGCGCCAGCAGCTTGAGGGTAATCGTCCCAGATACGCAGTATTTT. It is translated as CASSLRVIVPDTQYF.

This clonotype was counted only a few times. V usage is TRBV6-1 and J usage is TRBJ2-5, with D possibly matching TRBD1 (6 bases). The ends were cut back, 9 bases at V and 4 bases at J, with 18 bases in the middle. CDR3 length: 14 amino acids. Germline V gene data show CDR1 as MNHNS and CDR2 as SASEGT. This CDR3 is CASSPRGDGETQYF. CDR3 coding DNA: TGTGCCAGTAGTCCCAGGGGAGATGGAGAGACCCAGTACTTC.

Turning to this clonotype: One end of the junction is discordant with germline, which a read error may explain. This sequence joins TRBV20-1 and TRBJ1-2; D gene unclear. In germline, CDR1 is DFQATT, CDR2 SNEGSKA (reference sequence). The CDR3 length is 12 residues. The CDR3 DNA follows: TGCAGTCCTAGGAGGGATGGGAATGGCTACACCTTC. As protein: CSPRRDGNGYTF.

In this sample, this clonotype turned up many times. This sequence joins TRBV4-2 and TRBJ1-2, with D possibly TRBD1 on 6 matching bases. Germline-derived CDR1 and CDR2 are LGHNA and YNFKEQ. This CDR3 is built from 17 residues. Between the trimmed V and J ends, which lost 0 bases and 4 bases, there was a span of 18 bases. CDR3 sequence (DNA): TGTGCCAGCAGCCAAGATCAAGTCGGGGGGCTAAGCTATGGCTACACCTTC. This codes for CASSQDQVGGLSYGYTF.

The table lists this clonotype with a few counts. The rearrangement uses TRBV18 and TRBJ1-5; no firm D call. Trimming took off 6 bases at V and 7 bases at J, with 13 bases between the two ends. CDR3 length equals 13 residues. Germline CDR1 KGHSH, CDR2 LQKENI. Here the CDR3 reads CASSVVVDQPQHF. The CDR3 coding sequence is TGTGCCAGCTCCGTGGTAGTAGACCAGCCCCAGCATTTT.

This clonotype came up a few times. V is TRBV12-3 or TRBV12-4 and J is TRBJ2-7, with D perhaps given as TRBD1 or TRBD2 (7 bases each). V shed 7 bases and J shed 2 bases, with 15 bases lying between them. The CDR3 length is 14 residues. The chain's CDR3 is CASTQGDYPYEQYF. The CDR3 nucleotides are TGTGCCAGCACCCAGGGGGACTATCCCTACGAGCAGTACTTC.

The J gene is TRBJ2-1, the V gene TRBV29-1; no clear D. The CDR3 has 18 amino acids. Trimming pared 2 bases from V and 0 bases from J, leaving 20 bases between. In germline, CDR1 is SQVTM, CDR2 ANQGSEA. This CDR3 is CSVEKWGWVRYSYNEQFF. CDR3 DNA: TGCAGCGTTGAAAAATGGGGTTGGGTACGGTACTCCTACAATGAGCAGTTCTTC.

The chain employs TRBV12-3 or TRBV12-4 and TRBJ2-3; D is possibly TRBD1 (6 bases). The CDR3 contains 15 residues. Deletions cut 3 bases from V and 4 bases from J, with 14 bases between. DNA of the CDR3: TGTGCCAGCAGTTTCCAGGGGCTCCCGTCAGATACGCAGTATTTT. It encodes CASSFQGLPSDTQYF.

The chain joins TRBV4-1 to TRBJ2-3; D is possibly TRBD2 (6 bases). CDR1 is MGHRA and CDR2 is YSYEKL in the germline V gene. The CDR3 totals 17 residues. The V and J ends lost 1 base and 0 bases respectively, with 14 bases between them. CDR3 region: CASSQGAAGTSTDTQYF. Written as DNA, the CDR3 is TGCGCCAGCAGCCAAGGGGCAGCGGGTACTAGCACAGATACGCAGTATTTT.

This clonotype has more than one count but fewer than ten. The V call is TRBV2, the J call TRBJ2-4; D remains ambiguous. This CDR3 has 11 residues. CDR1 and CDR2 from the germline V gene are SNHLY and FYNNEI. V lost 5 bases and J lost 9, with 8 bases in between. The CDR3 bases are TGTGCCAGCAGTCGTACCCGCATTCAGTACTTC. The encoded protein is CASSRTRIQYF.

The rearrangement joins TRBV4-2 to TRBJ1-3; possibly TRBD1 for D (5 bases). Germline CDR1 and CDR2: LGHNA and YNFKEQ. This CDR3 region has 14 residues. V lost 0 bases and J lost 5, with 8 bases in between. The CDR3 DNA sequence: TGTGCCAGCAGCCAAGATAGACAGCGAAACACCATATATTTT. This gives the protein CASSQDRQRNTIYF.

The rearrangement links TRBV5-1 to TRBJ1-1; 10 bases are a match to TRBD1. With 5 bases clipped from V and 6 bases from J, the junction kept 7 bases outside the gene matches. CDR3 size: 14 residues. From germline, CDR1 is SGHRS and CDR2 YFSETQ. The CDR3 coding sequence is TGCGCCAGCAGTAGACCGGGACAGGGGTCTGAAGCTTTCTTT. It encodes CASSRPGQGSEAFF. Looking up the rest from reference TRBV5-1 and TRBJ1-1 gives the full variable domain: KAGVTQTPRYLIKTRGQQVTLSCSPISGHRSVSWYQQTPGQGLQFLFEYFSETQRNKGNFPGRFSGRQFSNSRSEMNVSTLELGDSALYLCASSRPGQGSEAFFGQGTRLTVV.

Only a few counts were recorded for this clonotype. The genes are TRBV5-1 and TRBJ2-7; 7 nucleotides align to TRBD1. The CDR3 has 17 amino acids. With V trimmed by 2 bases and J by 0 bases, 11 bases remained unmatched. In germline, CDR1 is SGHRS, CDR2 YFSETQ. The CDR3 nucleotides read TGCGCCAGCAGCTTAAGAGGGACAGCAGGAAGCTCCTACGAGCAGTACTTC. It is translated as CASSLRGTAGSSYEQYF.

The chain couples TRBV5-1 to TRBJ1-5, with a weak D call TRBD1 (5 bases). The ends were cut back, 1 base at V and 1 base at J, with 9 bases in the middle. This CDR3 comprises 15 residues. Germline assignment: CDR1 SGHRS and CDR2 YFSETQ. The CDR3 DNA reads TGCGCCAGCAGCTTGTCTTCAGGGAGCAATCAGCCCCAGCATTTT. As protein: CASSLSSGSNQPQHF.

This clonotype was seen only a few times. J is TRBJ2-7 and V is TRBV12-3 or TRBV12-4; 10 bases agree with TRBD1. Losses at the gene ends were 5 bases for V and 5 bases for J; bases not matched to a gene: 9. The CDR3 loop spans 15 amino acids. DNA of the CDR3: TGTGCCAGCAGTCCTCCCGGGACAGGGGACCACGAGCAGTACTTC. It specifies CASSPPGTGDHEQYF.

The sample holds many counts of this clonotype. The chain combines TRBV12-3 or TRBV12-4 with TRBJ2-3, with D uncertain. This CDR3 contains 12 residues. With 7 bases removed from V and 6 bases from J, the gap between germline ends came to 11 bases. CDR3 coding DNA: TGTGCCAGCACCTTGGGGTGGGATACGCAGTATTTT. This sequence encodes CASTLGWDTQYF.

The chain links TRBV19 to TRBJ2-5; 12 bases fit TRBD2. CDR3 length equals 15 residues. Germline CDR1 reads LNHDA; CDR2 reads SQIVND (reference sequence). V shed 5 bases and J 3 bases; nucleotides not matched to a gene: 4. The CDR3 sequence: CASSLLAGGEETQYF. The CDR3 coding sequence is TGTGCCAGTAGTCTACTAGCGGGGGGCGAAGAGACCCAGTACTTC.

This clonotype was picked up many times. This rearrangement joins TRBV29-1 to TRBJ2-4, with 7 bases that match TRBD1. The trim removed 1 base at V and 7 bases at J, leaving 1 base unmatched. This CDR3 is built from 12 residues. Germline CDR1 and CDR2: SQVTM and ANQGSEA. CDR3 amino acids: CSVEGGGNIQYF. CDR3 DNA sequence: TGCAGCGTTGAAGGAGGGGGCAACATTCAGTACTTC.